Listed below are T cell receptor beta chains from one sample, sequenced in a study of human T cells and chemical hapten exposure. TCRdb re-analysed the RACE reads in MiXCR, keeping a single row per CDR3 protein. The sample holds about 100,000 distinct CDR3 sequences, approximately 10% seen once. Material: whole blood, obtained in connection with sensitization to the hapten diphenylcyclopropenone (DPC). The receptors shown here come from a woman aged 40 to 50 with alopecia areata. Some clones in this sample may be carry-over from other donors' samples. CDR3s include the opening cysteine and the closing phenylalanine or tryptophan. The D gene is left open where the match is weak. Rows give clone size only sometimes, using once, few, many, or a class for an expanded clone.

d_gene	v_gene	abundance	j_gene	CDR3nt	CDR3aa
TRBD2	TRBV30	NA	TRBJ2-1	TGTGCCTGGAGTGGGACTAGCGGGACGTACAATGAGCAGTTCTTC	CAWSGTSGTYNEQFF
NA	TRBV29-1	many	TRBJ2-1	TGCAGCGTTGGTATTTCGGGGATTGAGCAGTTCTTC	CSVGISGIEQFF
TRBD1	TRBV7-9	many	TRBJ2-7	TGTGCCAGCAGCCTCGCACAGGGGCACGAGCAGTACTTC	CASSLAQGHEQYF
NA	TRBV30	few	TRBJ1-3	TGTGCCTTCGGGCCTGGAAACACCATATATTTT	CAFGPGNTIYF
NA	TRBV9	NA	TRBJ2-2	TGTGCCAGCAGCGTAGAGGGGGACGGGGAGCTGTTTTTT	CASSVEGDGELFF
NA	TRBV19	many	TRBJ2-1	TGTGCCAGTAGGGACTATCCGGGTACCAATGAGCAGTTCTTC	CASRDYPGTNEQFF
TRBD1	TRBV30	many	TRBJ1-5	TGTGCCTGGGGCCCGACAGGGGTTTTTCAGCCCCAGCATTTT	CAWGPTGVFQPQHF
NA	TRBV19	few	TRBJ1-5	TGTGCCAGTAGTATAGGGCTCAAAGGTCAGCCCCAGCATTTT	CASSIGLKGQPQHF
NA	TRBV29-1	NA	TRBJ2-5	TGCAGCGTTGAAGATCCCCCCCCGGCCCAGTACTTC	CSVEDPPPAQYF
NA	TRBV25-1	many	TRBJ2-7	TGTGCCAGCAGTGAAGCAGGGCCCTACGAGCAGTACTTC	CASSEAGPYEQYF